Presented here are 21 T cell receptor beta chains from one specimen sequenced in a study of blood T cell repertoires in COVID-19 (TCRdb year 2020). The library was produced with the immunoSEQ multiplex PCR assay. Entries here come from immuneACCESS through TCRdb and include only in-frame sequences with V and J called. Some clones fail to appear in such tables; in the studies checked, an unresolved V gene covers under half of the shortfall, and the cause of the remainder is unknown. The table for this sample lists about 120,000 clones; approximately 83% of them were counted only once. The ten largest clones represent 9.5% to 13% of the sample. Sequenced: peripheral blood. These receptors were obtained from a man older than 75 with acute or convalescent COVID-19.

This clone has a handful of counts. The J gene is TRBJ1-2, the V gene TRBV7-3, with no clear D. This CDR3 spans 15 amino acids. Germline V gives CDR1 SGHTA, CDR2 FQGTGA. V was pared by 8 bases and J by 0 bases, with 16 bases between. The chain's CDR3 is CASRPEGTSNYGYTF. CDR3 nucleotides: TGTGCCAGCCGGCCCGAGGGAACTTCTAACTATGGCTACACCTTC.

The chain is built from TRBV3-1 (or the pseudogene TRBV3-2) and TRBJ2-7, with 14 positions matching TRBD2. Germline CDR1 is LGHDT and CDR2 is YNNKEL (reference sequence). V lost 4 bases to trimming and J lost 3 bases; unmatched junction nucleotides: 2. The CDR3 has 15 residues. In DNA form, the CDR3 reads TGTGCCAGCAGCCCCGGGACTAGCGGGGGCTACGAGCAGTACTTC. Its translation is CASSPGTSGGYEQYF.

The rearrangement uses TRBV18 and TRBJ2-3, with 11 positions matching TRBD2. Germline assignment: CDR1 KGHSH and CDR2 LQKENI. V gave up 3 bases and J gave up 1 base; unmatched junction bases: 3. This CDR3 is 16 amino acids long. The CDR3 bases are TGTGCCAGCTCACCTTTACTAGCGGGAGGCACAGATACGCAGTATTTT. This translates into CASSPLLAGGTDTQYF.

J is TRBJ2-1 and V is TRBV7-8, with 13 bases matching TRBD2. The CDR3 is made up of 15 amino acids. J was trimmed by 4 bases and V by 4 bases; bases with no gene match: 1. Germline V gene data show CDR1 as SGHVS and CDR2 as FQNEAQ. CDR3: CASSSGLAGYNEQFF. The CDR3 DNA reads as TGTGCCAGCAGCTCGGGACTAGCGGGGTACAATGAGCAGTTCTTC.

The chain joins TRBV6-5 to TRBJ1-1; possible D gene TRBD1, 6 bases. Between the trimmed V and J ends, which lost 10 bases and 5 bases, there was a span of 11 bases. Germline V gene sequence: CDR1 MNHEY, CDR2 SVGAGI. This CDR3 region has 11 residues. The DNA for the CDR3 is TGTGCCACACAGGGTATTACTGAAGCTTTCTTT. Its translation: CATQGITEAFF.

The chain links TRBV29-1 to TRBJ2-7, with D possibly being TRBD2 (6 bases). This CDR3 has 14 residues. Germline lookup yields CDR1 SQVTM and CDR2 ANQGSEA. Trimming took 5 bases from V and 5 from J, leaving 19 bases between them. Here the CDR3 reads CSVMGGKGADEQYF. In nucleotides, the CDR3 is TGCAGCGTTATGGGCGGGAAAGGGGCGGACGAGCAGTACTTC.

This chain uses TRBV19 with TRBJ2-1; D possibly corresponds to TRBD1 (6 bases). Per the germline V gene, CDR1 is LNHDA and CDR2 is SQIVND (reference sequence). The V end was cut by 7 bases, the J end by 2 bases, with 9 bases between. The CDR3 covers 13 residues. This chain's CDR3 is CASTDRTYNEQFF. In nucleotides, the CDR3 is TGTGCCAGTACGGACAGAACCTACAATGAGCAGTTCTTC.

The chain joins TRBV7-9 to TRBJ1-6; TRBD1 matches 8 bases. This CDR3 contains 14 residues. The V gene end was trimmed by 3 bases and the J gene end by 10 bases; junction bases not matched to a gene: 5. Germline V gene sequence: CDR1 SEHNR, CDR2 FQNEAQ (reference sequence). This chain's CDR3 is CASSFVQGVSPLHF. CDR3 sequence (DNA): TGTGCCAGCAGCTTTGTACAGGGGGTATCACCCCTCCACTTT.

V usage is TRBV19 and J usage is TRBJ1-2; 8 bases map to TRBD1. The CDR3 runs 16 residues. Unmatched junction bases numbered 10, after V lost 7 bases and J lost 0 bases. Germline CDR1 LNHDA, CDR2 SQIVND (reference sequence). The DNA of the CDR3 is TGTGCCAGTACCCTCGGCGGACAGGGAACTAACTATGGCTACACCTTC. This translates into CASTLGGQGTNYGYTF.

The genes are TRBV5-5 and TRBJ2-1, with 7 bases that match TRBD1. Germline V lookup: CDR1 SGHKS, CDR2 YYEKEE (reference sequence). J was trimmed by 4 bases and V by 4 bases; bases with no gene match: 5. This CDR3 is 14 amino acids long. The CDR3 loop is CASSPGQLYNEQFF. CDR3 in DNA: TGTGCCAGCAGCCCGGGACAGCTATACAATGAGCAGTTCTTC.

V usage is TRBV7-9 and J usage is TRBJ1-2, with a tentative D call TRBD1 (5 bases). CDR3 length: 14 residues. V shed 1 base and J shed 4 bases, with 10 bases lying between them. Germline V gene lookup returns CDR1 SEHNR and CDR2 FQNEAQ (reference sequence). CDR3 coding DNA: TGTGCCAGCAGCTTAGTAGAGGGACTCTATGGCTACACCTTC. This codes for CASSLVEGLYGYTF.

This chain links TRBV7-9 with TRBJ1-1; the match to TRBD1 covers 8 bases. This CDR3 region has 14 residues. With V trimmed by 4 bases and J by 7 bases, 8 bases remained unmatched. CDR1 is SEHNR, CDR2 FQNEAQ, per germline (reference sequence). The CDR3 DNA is TGTGCCAGCAGCTCTCGACAGGGGATTAATGAAGCTTTCTTT. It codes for CASSSRQGINEAFF.

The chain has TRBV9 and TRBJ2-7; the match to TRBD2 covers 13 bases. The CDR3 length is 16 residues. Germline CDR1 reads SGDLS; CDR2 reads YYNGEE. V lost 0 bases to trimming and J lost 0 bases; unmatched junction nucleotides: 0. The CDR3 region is CASSVGTSGGSYEQYF. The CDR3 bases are TGTGCCAGCAGCGTAGGGACTAGCGGGGGCTCCTACGAGCAGTACTTC.

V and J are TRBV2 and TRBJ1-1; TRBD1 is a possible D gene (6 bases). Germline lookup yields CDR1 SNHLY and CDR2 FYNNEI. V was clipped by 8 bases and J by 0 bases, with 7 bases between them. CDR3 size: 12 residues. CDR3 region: CASGQMNTEAFF. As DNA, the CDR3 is TGTGCCAGCGGACAGATGAACACTGAAGCTTTCTTT.

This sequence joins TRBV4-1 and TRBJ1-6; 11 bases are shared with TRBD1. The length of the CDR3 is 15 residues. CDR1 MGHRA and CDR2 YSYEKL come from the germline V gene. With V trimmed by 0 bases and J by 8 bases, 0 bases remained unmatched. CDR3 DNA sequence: TGCGCCAGCAGCCAAGAGGGACAGGGGGATTCACCCCTCCACTTT. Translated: CASSQEGQGDSPLHF.

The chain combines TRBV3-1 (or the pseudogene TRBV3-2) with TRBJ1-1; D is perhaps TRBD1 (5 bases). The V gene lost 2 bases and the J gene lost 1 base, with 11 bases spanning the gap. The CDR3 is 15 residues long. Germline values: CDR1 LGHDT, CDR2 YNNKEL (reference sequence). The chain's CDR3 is CASSQRGRKNTEAFF. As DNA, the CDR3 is TGTGCCAGCAGCCAAAGGGGCAGGAAGAACACTGAAGCTTTCTTT.

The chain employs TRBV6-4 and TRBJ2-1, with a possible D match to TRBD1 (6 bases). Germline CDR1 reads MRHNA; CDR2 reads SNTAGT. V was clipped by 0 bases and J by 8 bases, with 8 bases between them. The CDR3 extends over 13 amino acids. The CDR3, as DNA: TGTGCCAGCAGTGACTCGGGGGCCGATGAGCAGTTCTTC. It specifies CASSDSGADEQFF.

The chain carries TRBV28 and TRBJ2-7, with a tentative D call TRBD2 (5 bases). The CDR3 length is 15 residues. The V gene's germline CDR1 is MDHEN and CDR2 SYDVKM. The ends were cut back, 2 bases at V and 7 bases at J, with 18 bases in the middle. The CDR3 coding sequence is TGTGCCAGCAGTTTACCCCGAGGGCTCCTGGGGGAGCAGTACTTC. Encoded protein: CASSLPRGLLGEQYF. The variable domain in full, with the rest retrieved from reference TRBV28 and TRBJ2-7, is DVKVTQSSRYLVKRTGEKVFLECVQDMDHENMFWYRQDPGLGLRLIYFSYDVKMKEKGDIPEGYSVSREKKERFSLILESASTNQTSMYLCASSLPRGLLGEQYFGPGTRLTVT.

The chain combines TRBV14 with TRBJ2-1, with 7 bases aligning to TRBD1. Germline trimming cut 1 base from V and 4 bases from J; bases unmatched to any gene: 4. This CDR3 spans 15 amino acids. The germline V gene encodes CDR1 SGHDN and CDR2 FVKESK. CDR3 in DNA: TGTGCCAGCAGCCAAGGAGGGACAGTGTACAATGAGCAGTTCTTC. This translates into CASSQGGTVYNEQFF.

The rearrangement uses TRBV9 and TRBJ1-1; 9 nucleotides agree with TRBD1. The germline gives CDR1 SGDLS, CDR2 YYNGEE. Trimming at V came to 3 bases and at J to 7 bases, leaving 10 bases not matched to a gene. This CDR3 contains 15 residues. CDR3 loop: CASSAKQGAMGEAFF. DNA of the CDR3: TGTGCCAGCAGCGCAAAACAGGGGGCGATGGGTGAAGCTTTCTTT.

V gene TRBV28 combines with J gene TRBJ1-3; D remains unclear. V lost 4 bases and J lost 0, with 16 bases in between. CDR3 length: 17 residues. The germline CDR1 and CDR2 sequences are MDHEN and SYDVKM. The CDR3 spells CASSSPVGSLSGNTIYF. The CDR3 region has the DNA TGTGCCAGCAGTTCGCCCGTGGGCAGCCTCTCTGGAAACACCATATATTTT.